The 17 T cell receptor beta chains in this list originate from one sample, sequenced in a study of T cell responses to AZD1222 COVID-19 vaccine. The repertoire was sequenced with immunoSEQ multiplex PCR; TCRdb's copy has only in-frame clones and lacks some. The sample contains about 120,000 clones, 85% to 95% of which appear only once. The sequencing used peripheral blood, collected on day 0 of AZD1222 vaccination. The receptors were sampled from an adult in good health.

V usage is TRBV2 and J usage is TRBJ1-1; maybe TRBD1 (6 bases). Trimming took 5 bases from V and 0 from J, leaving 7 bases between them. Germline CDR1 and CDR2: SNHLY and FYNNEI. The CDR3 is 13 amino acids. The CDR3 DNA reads TGTGCCAGCAGTAGGACAGTGAACACTGAAGCTTTCTTT. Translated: CASSRTVNTEAFF.

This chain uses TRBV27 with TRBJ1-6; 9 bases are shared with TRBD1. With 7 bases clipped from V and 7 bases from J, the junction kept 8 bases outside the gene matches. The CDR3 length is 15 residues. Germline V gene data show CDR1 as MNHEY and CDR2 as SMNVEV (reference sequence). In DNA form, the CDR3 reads TGTGCCAGCACCTCCGTCGGGACAGGGAATTCACCCCTCCACTTT. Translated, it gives CASTSVGTGNSPLHF.

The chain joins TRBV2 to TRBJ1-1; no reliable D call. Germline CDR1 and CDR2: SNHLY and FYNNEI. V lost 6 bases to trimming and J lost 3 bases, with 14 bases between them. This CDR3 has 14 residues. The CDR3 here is CASSYTGSHTEAFF. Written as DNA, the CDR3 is TGTGCCAGCAGCTATACCGGGAGCCACACTGAAGCTTTCTTT.

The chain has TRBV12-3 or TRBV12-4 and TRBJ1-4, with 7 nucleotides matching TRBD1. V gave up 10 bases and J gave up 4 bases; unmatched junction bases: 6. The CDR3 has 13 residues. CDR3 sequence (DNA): TGTGCCACCGGGACAGAATTTAATGAAAAACTGTTTTTT. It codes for CATGTEFNEKLFF.

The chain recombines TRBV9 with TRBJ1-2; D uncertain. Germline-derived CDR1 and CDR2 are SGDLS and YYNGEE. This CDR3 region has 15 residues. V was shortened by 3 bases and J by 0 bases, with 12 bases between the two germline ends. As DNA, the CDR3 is TGTGCCAGCAGCGCGGAGGTGGGAGCTAACTATGGCTACACCTTC. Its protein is CASSAEVGANYGYTF.

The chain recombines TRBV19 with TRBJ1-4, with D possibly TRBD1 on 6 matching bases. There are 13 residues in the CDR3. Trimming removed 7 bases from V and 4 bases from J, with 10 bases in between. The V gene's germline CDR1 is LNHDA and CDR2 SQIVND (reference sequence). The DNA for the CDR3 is TGTGCCAGTACAGGGGCTTTTAATGAAAAACTGTTTTTT. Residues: CASTGAFNEKLFF.

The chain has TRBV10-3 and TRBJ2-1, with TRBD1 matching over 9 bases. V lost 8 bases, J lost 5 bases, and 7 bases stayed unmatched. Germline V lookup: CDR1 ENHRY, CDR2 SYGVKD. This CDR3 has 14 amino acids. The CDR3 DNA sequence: TGTGCCATCGCGGGACAGGGTATCCACAATGAGCAGTTCTTC. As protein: CAIAGQGIHNEQFF.

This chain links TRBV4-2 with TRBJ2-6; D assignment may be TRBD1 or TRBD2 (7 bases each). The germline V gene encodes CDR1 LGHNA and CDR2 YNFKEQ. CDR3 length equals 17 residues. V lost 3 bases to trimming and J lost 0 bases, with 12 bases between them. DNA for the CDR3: TGTGCCAGCAGCCAGCAGGGGGGGTTCTCTGGGGCCAACGTCCTGACTTTC. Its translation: CASSQQGGFSGANVLTF.

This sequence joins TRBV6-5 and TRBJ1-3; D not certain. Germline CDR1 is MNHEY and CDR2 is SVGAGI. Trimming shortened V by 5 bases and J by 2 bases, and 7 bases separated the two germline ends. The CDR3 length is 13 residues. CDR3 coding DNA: TGTGCCAGCAGTATCGGACCTGGAAACACCATATATTTT. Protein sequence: CASSIGPGNTIYF.

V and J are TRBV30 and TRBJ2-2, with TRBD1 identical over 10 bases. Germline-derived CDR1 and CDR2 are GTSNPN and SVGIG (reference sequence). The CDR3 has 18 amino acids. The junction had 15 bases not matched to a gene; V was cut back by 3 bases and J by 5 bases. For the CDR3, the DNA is TGTGCCTGGAGACCTCGGGACAGGGGCAGATTGGGTACCGGGGAGCTGTTTTTT. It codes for CAWRPRDRGRLGTGELFF.

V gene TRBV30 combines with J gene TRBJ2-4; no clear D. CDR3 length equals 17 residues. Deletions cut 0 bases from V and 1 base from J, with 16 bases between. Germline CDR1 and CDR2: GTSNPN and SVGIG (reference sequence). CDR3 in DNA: TGTGCCTGGAGTGTACTCGGCTCCATGCGGGCCAAAAACATTCAGTACTTC. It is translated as CAWSVLGSMRAKNIQYF.

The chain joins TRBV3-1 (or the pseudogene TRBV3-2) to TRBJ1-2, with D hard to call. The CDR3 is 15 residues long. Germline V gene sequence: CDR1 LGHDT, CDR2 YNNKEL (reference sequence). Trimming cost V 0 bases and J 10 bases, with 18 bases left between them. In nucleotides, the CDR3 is TGTGCCAGCAGCCAAGAAAATCGGGCTACTAGATCCTACACCTTC. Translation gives CASSQENRATRSYTF.

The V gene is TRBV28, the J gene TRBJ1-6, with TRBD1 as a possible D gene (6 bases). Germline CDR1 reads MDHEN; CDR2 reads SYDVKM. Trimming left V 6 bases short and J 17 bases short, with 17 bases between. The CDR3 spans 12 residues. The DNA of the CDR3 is TGTGCCAGCAGCCAACAGGGAGCGATGTTCCACTTT. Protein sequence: CASSQQGAMFHF. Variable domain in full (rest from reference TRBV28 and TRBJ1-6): DVKVTQSSRYLVKRTGEKVFLECVQDMDHENMFWYRQDPGLGLRLIYFSYDVKMKEKGDIPEGYSVSREKKERFSLILESASTNQTSMYLCASSQQGAMFHFGNGTRLTVT.

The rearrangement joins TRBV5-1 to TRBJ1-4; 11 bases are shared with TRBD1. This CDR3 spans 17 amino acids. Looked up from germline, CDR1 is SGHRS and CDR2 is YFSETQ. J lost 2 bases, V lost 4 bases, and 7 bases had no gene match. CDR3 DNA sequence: TGCGCCAGCAGCGTTGGACAGGGGGCGAATACTAATGAAAAACTGTTTTTT. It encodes CASSVGQGANTNEKLFF.

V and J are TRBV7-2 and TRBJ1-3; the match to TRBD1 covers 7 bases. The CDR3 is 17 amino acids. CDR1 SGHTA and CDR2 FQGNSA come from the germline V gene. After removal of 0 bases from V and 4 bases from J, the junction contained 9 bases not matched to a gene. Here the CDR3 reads CASSLAQGGAVGNTIYF. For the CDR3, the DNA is TGTGCCAGCAGCTTAGCGCAAGGGGGCGCGGTGGGAAACACCATATATTTT.

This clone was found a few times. The CDR3 DNA is TGTGCCAGCTCACCCCAAGGGGGTGGGGTCTATGGCTACACCTTC. It encodes CASSPQGGGVYGYTF. The chain has TRBV18 and TRBJ1-2, with D perhaps TRBD1 (6 bases). The germline V and J ends were trimmed by 3 bases and 4 bases, with 15 bases remaining between them. The germline V gene has CDR1 KGHSH and CDR2 LQKENI. The CDR3 is 15 residues long.

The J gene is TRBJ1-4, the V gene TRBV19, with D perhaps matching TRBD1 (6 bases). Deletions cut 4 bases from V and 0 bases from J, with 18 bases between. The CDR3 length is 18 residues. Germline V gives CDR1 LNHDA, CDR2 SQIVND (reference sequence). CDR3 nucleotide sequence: TGTGCCAGTAGTAACCGGCCAGGGGCTCTTTCAACTAATGAAAAACTGTTTTTT. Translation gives CASSNRPGALSTNEKLFF.